These T cell receptor beta chains were read from a single sample in a study of shared T cell receptors in the human thymus. Using immunoSEQ multiplex PCR, the repertoire was profiled, and TCRdb retains in-frame clones only, with some absent. Of about 380,000 clones in the sample, 95% were seen once. The sample consisted of thymocytes. All receptors come from a human donor. Both conserved end residues are part of each CDR3. The D gene is left open where the match is weak. Some rows have no size entry. The others give once, few or many, or a class for an expanded clone.

d_call clone_size j_call v_call cdr3_aa cdr3_nt
- - TRBJ2-3 TRBV25-1 CASSEDGGSSSTDTQYF TGTGCCAGCAGTGAAGATGGCGGGTCATCTAGCACAGATACGCAGTATTTT
TRBD1 - TRBJ1-2 TRBV28 CASSLKGWDRGNYGYTF TGTGCCAGCAGTTTAAAAGGGTGGGACAGGGGAAACTATGGCTACACCTTC
- - TRBJ2-1 TRBV11-2 CASSLGSPEQFF TGTGCCAGCAGCTTAGGTAGCCCTGAGCAGTTCTTC
- - TRBJ2-5 TRBV28 CASSLRAVEETQYF TGTGCCAGCAGCCTAAGGGCCGTGGAGGAGACCCAGTACTTC
- once TRBJ1-2 TRBV30 CAWSVSNGYTF TGTGCCTGGAGTGTTTCGAATGGCTACACCTTC
TRBD1 - TRBJ1-6 TRBV7-9 CASSTGVSPLHF TGTGCCAGCAGCACAGGGGTTTCGCCCCTCCACTTT
- - TRBJ2-5 TRBV7-9 CASSLSGNETQYF TGTGCCAGCAGCTTAAGTGGGAACGAGACCCAGTACTTC
TRBD1 - TRBJ2-2 TRBV19 CASSSFEGDRDTNTGELFF TGTGCCAGTAGTTCGTTTGAAGGAGACAGGGACACGAACACCGGGGAGCTGTTTTTT
TRBD1 - TRBJ2-6 TRBV4-1 CASSQEPGTGGTGANVLTF TGCGCCAGCAGCCAAGAACCCGGGACAGGGGGCACTGGGGCCAACGTCCTGACTTTC
TRBD2 once TRBJ2-1 TRBV27 CASSLRRREGLSGLNEQFF TGTGCCAGCAGTTTAAGAAGGCGGGAGGGCCTATCCGGATTGAATGAGCAGTTCTTC
- - TRBJ2-1 TRBV6-4 CASSSDRRAYNEQFF TGTGCCAGCAGTTCGGACAGGAGGGCCTACAATGAGCAGTTCTTC
- - TRBJ1-1 TRBV6-6 CASSWELLNTEAFF TGTGCCAGCAGTTGGGAACTTTTGAACACTGAAGCTTTCTTT
- - TRBJ2-3 TRBV14 CASSQEWGKSTDTQYF TGTGCCAGCAGCCAAGAATGGGGAAAAAGCACAGATACGCAGTATTTT
TRBD1 - TRBJ2-7 TRBV5-5 CASSPRTGVLYEQYF TGTGCCAGCAGCCCTCGGACAGGGGTACTCTACGAGCAGTACTTC
- - TRBJ2-1 TRBV14 CASSRGQGQAGGVLEEQFF TGTGCCAGCAGCCGAGGACAGGGTCAGGCGGGAGGGGTTCTGGAGGAGCAGTTCTTC
- - TRBJ2-1 TRBV2 CASSAFKSDKYNEQFF TGTGCCAGCAGCGCTTTTAAGTCCGACAAATACAATGAGCAGTTCTTC
TRBD1 once TRBJ2-7 TRBV7-6 CASSLDGTGFREQYF TGTGCCAGCAGCTTAGACGGGACAGGGTTTCGCGAGCAGTACTTC
TRBD2 - TRBJ2-5 TRBV27 CASSRLAGEETQYF TGTGCCAGCAGTCGACTAGCGGGAGAAGAGACCCAGTACTTC
TRBD1 - TRBJ1-4 TRBV5-8 CASSSGQGQATNEKLFF TGTGCCAGCAGCTCCGGACAGGGGCAAGCAACTAATGAAAAACTGTTTTTT
TRBD2 - TRBJ2-1 TRBV11-3 CASSLGALAGVNEQFF TGTGCCAGCAGCTTAGGTGCACTAGCGGGAGTAAATGAGCAGTTCTTC
TRBD1 - TRBJ2-5 TRBV27 CASSVTGWPQETQYF TGTGCCAGCAGTGTGACAGGGTGGCCTCAAGAGACCCAGTACTTC
- once TRBJ2-7 TRBV4-3 CASSQEGTGSSYEQYF TGCGCCAGCAGCCAAGAGGGAACAGGGAGCTCCTACGAGCAGTACTTC
- - TRBJ1-4 TRBV7-8 CASSLVLAGQNEKLFF TGTGCCAGCAGCTTAGTCTTGGCAGGTCAAAATGAAAAACTGTTTTTT
- once TRBJ2-2 TRBV9 CASSYSPTGELFF TGTGCCAGCAGCTACTCTCCCACCGGGGAGCTGTTTTTT
- - TRBJ2-3 TRBV5-6 CASSFVKTTDTQYF TGTGCCAGCAGCTTCGTAAAGACCACAGATACGCAGTATTTT
- once TRBJ2-3 TRBV4-3 CASSQVGSRGTDTQYF TGCGCCAGCAGCCAAGTAGGTTCGCGGGGCACAGATACGCAGTATTTT
- - TRBJ1-2 TRBV5-1 CASGMRADYGYTF TGCGCCAGCGGAATGAGGGCGGACTATGGCTACACCTTC
- - TRBJ2-7 TRBV27 CASSFASSYEQYF TGTGCCAGCAGTTTCGCCAGCTCCTACGAGCAGTACTTC
TRBD1 - TRBJ1-2 TRBV28 CASNLGGQGFEYGYTF TGTGCCAGCAACCTTGGGGGACAGGGTTTCGAGTATGGCTACACCTTC
- - TRBJ2-1 TRBV19 CASSTYNEQFF TGTGCCAGTAGTACCTACAATGAGCAGTTCTTC
TRBD1 once TRBJ2-1 TRBV5-1 CASSPGTVINEQFF TGCGCCAGCAGCCCCGGGACAGTGATCAACGAGCAGTTCTTC
TRBD2 - TRBJ2-1 TRBV25-1 CASSDQREWNEQFF TGTGCCAGCAGTGACCAGCGGGAGTGGAATGAGCAGTTCTTC
- - TRBJ2-2 TRBV5-1 CASSLGDLDLNTGELFF TGCGCCAGCAGCCTGGGTGACTTGGATTTGAACACCGGGGAGCTGTTTTTT
- - TRBJ2-7 TRBV7-2 CASSLVQAYEQYF TGTGCCAGCAGCTTAGTACAGGCCTACGAGCAGTACTTC
- - TRBJ1-5 TRBV30 CAWSVLGQVVQPQHF TGTGCCTGGAGTGTATTAGGTCAGGTTGTTCAGCCCCAGCATTTT
- - TRBJ2-3 TRBV6-4 CASSDSEQTELSTDTQYF TGTGCCAGCAGTGACTCAGAACAAACGGAATTAAGCACAGATACGCAGTATTTT